This T cell receptor (beta chain) is from a study of CD8+ T cells in alopecia areata. V lost 1 base to trimming and J lost 0 bases, with 6 bases between them. Germline V lookup: CDR1 SGHVS, CDR2 FQNEAQ. This CDR3 has 15 residues. The authors extracted RNA and reverse transcribed it into cDNA as the sequencing template. Clones were sequenced by immunoSEQ multiplex PCR, and TCRdb holds only the in-frame ones, with some missing. The sample lists 200,000 to 250,000 clones, 57% occurring once. This chain joins TRBV7-8 and TRBJ1-4; D is ambiguous. Sequencing used CD4+ T cells sorted from blood, obtained at week 0. The source of this sequence is a human donor with alopecia areata. Here the CDR3 reads CASSLVPTTNEKLFF. The CDR3 nucleotides are TGTGCCAGCAGCTTAGTCCCTACAACTAATGAAAAACTGTTTTTT.